Shown below are 7 T cell receptor beta chains from a single sample sequenced in a study of vaccination and CD4 T cells after COVID-19. Cultured CD4+ T cells had their DNA profiled by the Oncomine TCR Beta short-read assay. TCRdb redid the calling of the PCR reads with MiXCR, one entry per CDR3 protein. The sample shows about 14,000 distinct CDR3 sequences, around 60% of them seen only once. These TCRs' antigens remain unknown. Regarding treatment: roughly 11-day PBMC culture with coronavirus spike peptide pools or control peptides (ViraFEST assay). Sequencing used CD4+ T cells from blood, cultured in vitro. These receptors were collected from a human donor who had recovered from COVID-19.

This clonotype has a handful of counts. The chain combines TRBV6-1 with TRBJ2-7; no reliable D call. The germline CDR1 and CDR2 sequences are MNHNS and SASEGT. The CDR3 sequence is 13 residues long. V was cut by 5 bases and J by 6 bases, with 14 bases left in between. The CDR3 loop is CASSSVPESEQYF. The CDR3 nucleotides are TGTGCCAGCAGTAGTGTGCCGGAGAGCGAGCAGTACTTC.

This clonotype was counted only a few times. The chain carries TRBV7-8 and TRBJ1-5; D is uncertain. Germline CDR1 is SGHVS and CDR2 is FQNEAQ. Trimming took 5 bases from V and 0 from J, leaving 23 bases between them. The CDR3 runs 19 residues. The CDR3 reads CASSPNYDGFGYSNQPQHF. The CDR3 coding sequence is TGTGCCAGCAGCCCAAACTACGATGGGTTTGGATATAGCAATCAGCCCCAGCATTTT. The entire variable domain, with the rest obtained from reference TRBV7-8 and TRBJ1-5, is as follows: GAGVSQSPRYKVAKRGQDVALRCDPISGHVSLFWYQQALGQGPEFLTYFQNEAQLDKSGLPSDRFFAERPEGSVSTLKIQRTQQEDSAVYLCASSPNYDGFGYSNQPQHFGDGTRLSIL.

This clonotype was detected a few times. Here the CDR3 reads CAGGGGPTDTQYF. For the CDR3, the DNA is TGTGCCGGAGGGGGGGGACCCACAGATACGCAGTATTTT. The chain carries TRBV7-2 and TRBJ2-3; a possible D gene is TRBD2 (7 bases). Germline V gene lookup returns CDR1 SGHTA and CDR2 FQGNSA. The CDR3 covers 13 residues. Between the trimmed V and J ends, which lost 11 bases and 2 bases, there was a span of 14 bases.

The chain joins TRBV11-2 to TRBJ1-1; TRBD1 might be the D (5 bases). The CDR3 extends over 14 amino acids. The V end was cut by 5 bases, the J end by 2 bases, with 12 bases between. Germline CDR1 is SGHAT and CDR2 is FQNNGV. CDR3 in DNA: TGTGCCAGCAGCCCGGGACTGCCTAACACTGAAGCTTTCTTT. Translation: CASSPGLPNTEAFF.

This chain joins TRBV19 and TRBJ2-4, with TRBD1 identical over 10 bases. Germline lookup yields CDR1 LNHDA and CDR2 SQIVND (reference sequence). The J segment lost 0 bases and the V segment lost 5 bases, leaving 13 bases of the junction unmatched. The CDR3 is 19 residues long. The CDR3 spells CASSHRQGAPALAKNIQYF. The CDR3 coding sequence is TGTGCCAGTAGTCACCGACAGGGGGCACCCGCCTTAGCCAAAAACATTCAGTACTTC. The whole variable domain, remainder taken from reference TRBV19 and TRBJ2-4, is DGGITQSPKYLFRKEGQNVTLSCEQNLNHDAMYWYRQDPGQGLRLIYYSQIVNDFQKGDIAEGYSVSREKKESFPLTVTSAQKNPTAFYLCASSHRQGAPALAKNIQYFGAGTRLSVL.

This sequence joins TRBV12-3 or TRBV12-4 and TRBJ2-1; TRBD2 agrees at 7 bases. With V trimmed by 0 bases and J by 7 bases, 6 bases remained unmatched. This CDR3 has 15 amino acids. CDR3 amino acids: CASSLARGLVNEQFF. The CDR3, as DNA: TGTGCCAGCAGTTTAGCGCGGGGGTTGGTGAATGAGCAGTTCTTC.

The chain employs TRBV6-2 or TRBV6-3 and TRBJ1-1; tentatively, D is TRBD1 (6 bases). Trimming took 6 bases from V and 3 from J, leaving 17 bases between them. This CDR3 has 15 amino acids. The germline gives CDR1 MNHEY, CDR2 SVGEGT. The CDR3 region has the DNA TGTGCCAGCAGAGAACAGGGTGGCATTGACACTGAAGCTTTCTTT. Residues: CASREQGGIDTEAFF.